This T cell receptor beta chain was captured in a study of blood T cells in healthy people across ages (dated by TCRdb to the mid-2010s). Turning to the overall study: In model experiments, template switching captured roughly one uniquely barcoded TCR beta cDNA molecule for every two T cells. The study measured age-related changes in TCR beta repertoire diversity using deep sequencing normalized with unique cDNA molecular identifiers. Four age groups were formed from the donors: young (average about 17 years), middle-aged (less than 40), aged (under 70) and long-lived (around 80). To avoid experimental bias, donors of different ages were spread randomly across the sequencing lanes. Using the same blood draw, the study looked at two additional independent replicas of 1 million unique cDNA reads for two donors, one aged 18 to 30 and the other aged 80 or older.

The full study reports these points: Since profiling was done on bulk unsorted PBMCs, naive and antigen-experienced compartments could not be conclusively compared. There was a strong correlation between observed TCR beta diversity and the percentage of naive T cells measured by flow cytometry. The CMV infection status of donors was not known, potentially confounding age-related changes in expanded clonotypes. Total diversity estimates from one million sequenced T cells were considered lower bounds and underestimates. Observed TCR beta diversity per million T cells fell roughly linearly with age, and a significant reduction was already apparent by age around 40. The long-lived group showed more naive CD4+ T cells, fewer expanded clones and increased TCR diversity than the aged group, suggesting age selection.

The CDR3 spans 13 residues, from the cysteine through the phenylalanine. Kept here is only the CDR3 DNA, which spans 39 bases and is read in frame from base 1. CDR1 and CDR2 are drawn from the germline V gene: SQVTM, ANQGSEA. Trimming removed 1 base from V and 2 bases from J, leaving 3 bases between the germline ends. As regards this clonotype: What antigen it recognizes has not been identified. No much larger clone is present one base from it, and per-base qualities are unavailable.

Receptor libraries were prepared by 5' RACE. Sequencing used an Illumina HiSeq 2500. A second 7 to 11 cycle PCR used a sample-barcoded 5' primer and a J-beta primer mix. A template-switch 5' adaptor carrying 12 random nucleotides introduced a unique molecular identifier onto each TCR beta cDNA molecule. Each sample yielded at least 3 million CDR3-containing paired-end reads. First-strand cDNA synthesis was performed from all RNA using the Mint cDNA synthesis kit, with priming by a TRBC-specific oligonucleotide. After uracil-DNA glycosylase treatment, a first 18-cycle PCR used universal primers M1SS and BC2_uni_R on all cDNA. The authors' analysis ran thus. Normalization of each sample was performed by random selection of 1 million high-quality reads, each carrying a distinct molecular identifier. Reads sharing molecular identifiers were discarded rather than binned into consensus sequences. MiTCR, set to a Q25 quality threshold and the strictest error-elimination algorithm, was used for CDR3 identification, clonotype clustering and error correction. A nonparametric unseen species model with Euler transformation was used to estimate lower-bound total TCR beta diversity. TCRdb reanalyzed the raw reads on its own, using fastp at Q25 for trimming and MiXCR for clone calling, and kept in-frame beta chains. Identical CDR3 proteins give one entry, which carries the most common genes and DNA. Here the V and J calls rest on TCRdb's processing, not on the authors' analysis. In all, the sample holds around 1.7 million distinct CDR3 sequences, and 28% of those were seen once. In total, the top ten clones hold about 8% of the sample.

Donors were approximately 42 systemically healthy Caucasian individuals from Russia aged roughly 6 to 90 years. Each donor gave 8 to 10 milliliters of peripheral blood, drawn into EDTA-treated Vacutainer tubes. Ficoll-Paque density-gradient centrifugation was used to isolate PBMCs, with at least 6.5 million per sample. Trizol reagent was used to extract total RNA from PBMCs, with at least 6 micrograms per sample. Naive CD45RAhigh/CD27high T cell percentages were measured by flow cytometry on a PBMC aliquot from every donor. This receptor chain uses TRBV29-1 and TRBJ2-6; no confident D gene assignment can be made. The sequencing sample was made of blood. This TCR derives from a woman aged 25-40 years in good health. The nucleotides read TGCAGCGTTGAAGCCGCTGGGGCCAACGTCCTGACTTTC. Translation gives CSVEAAGANVLTF.